A single sample is the source of the 29 T cell receptor beta chains below, sequenced in a study of blood T cell repertoires in COVID-19. Repertoires were generated with immunoSEQ multiplex PCR, while TCRdb's copy carries only in-frame clones and drops some. Among over 200,000 clones listed, approximately 90% were seen once. Sample: peripheral blood. All receptors come from a woman between 40 and 55 years old who had recovered from COVID-19.

The chain has TRBV29-1 and TRBJ1-1; D is unresolved. The CDR3 is 12 residues long. V lost 6 bases and J lost 11, with 19 bases in between. Germline lookup yields CDR1 SQVTM and CDR2 ANQGSEA. The CDR3 here is CSVDMMGSGAFF. The CDR3 nucleotides read TGCAGCGTAGACATGATGGGGTCGGGGGCTTTCTTT.

This clone was detected only a few times. Other nucleotide sequences from this sample produce the same CDR3. The gene calls are TRBV18 and TRBJ1-1; a possible D gene is TRBD1 (5 bases). The CDR3 has 13 amino acids. The V and J ends lost 2 bases and 3 bases respectively, with 7 bases between them. Germline-derived CDR1 and CDR2 are KGHSH and LQKENI. CDR3 DNA sequence: TGTGCCAGCTCACCAGGGGGGGACACTGAAGCTTTCTTT. It translates to CASSPGGDTEAFF.

This clone was detected a few times. V gene TRBV5-6 combines with J gene TRBJ2-7, with 9 bases lining up with TRBD2. This CDR3 is built from 15 residues. V dropped 4 bases and J dropped 2; count of bases not matched to a gene: 7. Germline-derived CDR1 and CDR2 are SGHDT and YYEEEE. The CDR3 DNA is TGTGCCAGCAGCCGAGGACTAGCGCGAACCTACGAGCAGTACTTC. Residues: CASSRGLARTYEQYF. The full variable domain, its missing parts supplied by reference TRBV5-6 and TRBJ2-7, is DAGVTQSPTHLIKTRGQQVTLRCSPKSGHDTVSWYQQALGQGPQFIFQYYEEEERQRGNFPDRFSGHQFPNYSSELNVNALLLGDSALYLCASSRGLARTYEQYFGPGTRLTVT.

This sequence joins TRBV3-1 (or the pseudogene TRBV3-2) and TRBJ1-1; possibly TRBD1 for D (6 bases). V gave up 6 bases and J gave up 7 bases, with 9 bases separating them. The CDR3 spans 11 residues. Germline loops: CDR1 LGHDT, CDR2 YNNKEL (reference sequence). In nucleotides, the CDR3 is TGTGCCAGCAGGGCGACAGGTGAAGCTTTCTTT. It specifies CASRATGEAFF.

This clone was observed once. The chain employs TRBV7-2 and TRBJ2-5; D might be TRBD1 (5 bases). The V end was cut by 5 bases, the J end by 3 bases, with 13 bases between. CDR3 size: 14 residues. CDR1 is SGHTA, CDR2 FQGNSA, per germline. The DNA of the CDR3 is TGTGCCAGCAGCCCCGTGGCGACAGAAGAGACCCAGTACTTC. The encoded protein is CASSPVATEETQYF.

The rearrangement links TRBV18 to TRBJ2-5; 10 positions match TRBD1. The CDR3 covers 16 residues. V lost 8 bases, J lost 5 bases, and 14 bases stayed unmatched. CDR1 and CDR2 from the germline V gene are KGHSH and LQKENI. In DNA, the CDR3 is TGTGCCAGCCTTCCCCCCGGCCGGACAGGGGGGGAGACCCAGTACTTC. Protein: CASLPPGRTGGETQYF.

The chain has TRBV12-3 or TRBV12-4 and TRBJ1-1; no clear D. The CDR3 has 12 amino acids. Trimming left V 5 bases short and J 5 bases short, with 9 bases between. The CDR3 spells CASSPTGTEAFF. The DNA of the CDR3 is TGTGCCAGCAGTCCGACGGGTACTGAAGCTTTCTTT.

This sequence joins TRBV11-3 and TRBJ2-7, with D perhaps TRBD1 (5 bases). The CDR3 covers 13 residues. Trimming left V 1 base short and J 6 bases short, with 10 bases between. CDR1 SGHNT and CDR2 YENEEA come from the germline V gene. The CDR3 nucleotides are TGTGCCAGCAGCTTAGGGGGCTGGGGCGAGCAGTACGTC. It translates to CASSLGGWGEQYV.

The chain has TRBV5-4 and TRBJ2-2; unclear D gene. V was shortened by 0 bases and J by 2 bases, with 5 bases between the two germline ends. The CDR3 is made up of 14 amino acids. Looked up from germline, CDR1 is SGHNT and CDR2 is YYREEE (reference sequence). The CDR3 coding sequence is TGTGCCAGCAGCTTGGGGCCAAACACCGGGGAGCTGTTTTTT. It specifies CASSLGPNTGELFF.

J is TRBJ2-3 and V is TRBV5-1; TRBD2 is a possible D gene (5 bases). The CDR3 runs to 15 residues. Germline V gene lookup returns CDR1 SGHRS and CDR2 YFSETQ. V was shortened by 0 bases and J by 1 base, with 9 bases between the two germline ends. CDR3 in amino acids: CASSLAGLGTDTQYF. As DNA, the CDR3 is TGCGCCAGCAGCTTGGCAGGACTGGGCACAGATACGCAGTATTTT. The variable domain in full, with the rest retrieved from reference TRBV5-1 and TRBJ2-3, is KAGVTQTPRYLIKTRGQQVTLSCSPISGHRSVSWYQQTPGQGLQFLFEYFSETQRNKGNFPGRFSGRQFSNSRSEMNVSTLELGDSALYLCASSLAGLGTDTQYFGPGTRLTVL.

The V call is TRBV11-3, the J call TRBJ2-1; no clear D. V lost 0 bases to trimming and J lost 7 bases, with 4 bases between them. The V gene's germline CDR1 is SGHNT and CDR2 YENEEA. The CDR3 has 12 residues. The CDR3 coding sequence is TGTGCCAGCAGCTTAGATACAAATGAGCAGTTCTTC. Translation gives CASSLDTNEQFF.

The chain joins TRBV10-3 to TRBJ2-7; TRBD2 matches at 9 bases. Per germline, CDR1 ENHRY and CDR2 SYGVKD. V lost 8 bases and J lost 5; bases outside the gene matches: 7. The length of the CDR3 is 13 residues. CDR3 sequence: CAIGQREAHEQYF. Written as DNA, the CDR3 is TGTGCCATCGGCCAGCGGGAGGCCCACGAGCAGTACTTC.

The chain is built from TRBV27 and TRBJ2-7; 8 bases are shared with TRBD2. This CDR3 has 13 residues. After removal of 8 bases from V and 2 bases from J, the junction contained 5 bases not matched to a gene. Germline loops: CDR1 MNHEY, CDR2 SMNVEV (reference sequence). The CDR3 DNA is TGTGCCAGCGGGGTAGCGGGGACCTACGAGCAGTACTTC. Its protein product is CASGVAGTYEQYF.

This clone appeared once. V gene TRBV27 combines with J gene TRBJ2-5; TRBD2 aligns across 14 bases. Germline V gene sequence: CDR1 MNHEY, CDR2 SMNVEV (reference sequence). This CDR3 comprises 17 residues. With 3 bases clipped from V and 5 bases from J, the junction kept 8 bases outside the gene matches. The CDR3 sequence: CASSLRGLAGVRETQYF. The DNA of the CDR3 is TGTGCCAGCAGTTTGCGGGGACTAGCGGGAGTGAGGGAGACCCAGTACTTC.

The chain joins TRBV6-5 to TRBJ1-6, with D possibly being TRBD1 (6 bases). The CDR3 is 15 residues long. Trimming pared 6 bases from V and 9 bases from J, leaving 18 bases between. CDR1 MNHEY and CDR2 SVGAGI come from the germline V gene. The CDR3 region is CASSSQGEGGSPLHF. In DNA form, the CDR3 reads TGTGCCAGCAGCTCACAGGGCGAGGGTGGTTCACCCCTCCACTTT.

The V gene is TRBV18, the J gene TRBJ2-7; 8 bases line up with TRBD1. Trimming removed 3 bases from V and 1 base from J; junction bases left unmatched: 5. The CDR3 covers 15 residues. Germline V CDR1 and CDR2: KGHSH, LQKENI. CDR3 in amino acids: CASSPPTGGSYEQYF. DNA for the CDR3: TGTGCCAGCTCACCCCCCACAGGGGGTTCCTACGAGCAGTACTTC.

This chain uses TRBV7-3 with TRBJ2-5; 8 nucleotides line up with TRBD2. This CDR3 spans 15 amino acids. V lost 5 bases, J lost 0 bases, and 5 bases stayed unmatched. CDR1 SGHTA and CDR2 FQGTGA come from the germline V gene. The CDR3 coding sequence is TGTGCCAGCAGCCCCCGGGGGGGATACCAAGAGACCCAGTACTTC. Encoded protein: CASSPRGGYQETQYF.

The rearrangement uses TRBV19 and TRBJ1-1; D might be TRBD1 (6 bases). V lost 4 bases to trimming and J lost 1 base, with 16 bases between them. Per the germline V gene, CDR1 is LNHDA and CDR2 is SQIVND (reference sequence). CDR3 length equals 16 residues. The CDR3 DNA follows: TGTGCCAGTAGTACCTCCTACAGGGACGGGAACACTGAAGCTTTCTTT. As protein: CASSTSYRDGNTEAFF.

The chain couples TRBV9 to TRBJ2-3; 10 nucleotides agree with TRBD1. The CDR3 is 16 amino acids. The germline CDR1 and CDR2 sequences are SGDLS and YYNGEE. The V segment lost 4 bases and the J segment 5 bases; nucleotides outside the gene matches: 10. CDR3 sequence reads: CASSPQTGGRVDTQYF. The CDR3 DNA reads as TGTGCCAGCAGCCCCCAGACAGGGGGCAGGGTAGATACGCAGTATTTT.

The genes are TRBV7-2 and TRBJ1-1; tentatively, D is TRBD1 (5 bases). The CDR3 runs to 13 residues. Deletions cut 4 bases from V and 4 bases from J, with 10 bases between. The germline V gene has CDR1 SGHTA and CDR2 FQGNSA. CDR3: CASSYRQLTEAFF. As DNA, the CDR3 is TGTGCCAGCAGCTATAGACAGCTCACTGAAGCTTTCTTT. Filled out from reference TRBV7-2 and TRBJ1-1, the complete variable domain reads GAGVSQSPSNKVTEKGKDVELRCDPISGHTALYWYRQSLGQGLEFLIYFQGNSAPDKSGLPSDRFSAERTGGSVSTLTIQRTQQEDSAVYLCASSYRQLTEAFFGQGTRLTVV.

This clone was seen a single time. V gene TRBV11-2 combines with J gene TRBJ2-2; D remains ambiguous. The V end was cut by 0 bases, the J end by 6 bases, with 8 bases between. The CDR3 is 14 amino acids. Germline lookup yields CDR1 SGHAT and CDR2 FQNNGV. CDR3 DNA sequence: TGTGCCAGCAGCTTAGATCTCGGTTCCGGGGAGCTGTTTTTT. The encoded protein is CASSLDLGSGELFF.

The chain joins TRBV5-1 to TRBJ2-1; 7 bases match TRBD1. After removal of 7 bases from V and 11 bases from J, the junction contained 6 bases not matched to a gene. The CDR3 loop spans 11 amino acids. CDR1 and CDR2 (germline): SGHRS, YFSETQ. The CDR3 loop reads CASGRQGKQFF. The CDR3 bases are TGCGCCAGCGGACGACAGGGAAAGCAGTTCTTC.

This clone was counted a single time. V and J are TRBV13 and TRBJ2-3; D is unresolved. Per germline, CDR1 PRHDT and CDR2 FYEKMQ (reference sequence). Trimming took off 3 bases at V and 5 bases at J, with 18 bases between the two ends. There are 16 residues in the CDR3. The CDR3 DNA reads as TGTGCCAGCAGCTTCCGGCCAACCCAGCCGGGAGATACGCAGTATTTT. This translates into CASSFRPTQPGDTQYF.

The CDR3 here is CASSPRQGRNEKLFF. The CDR3 DNA follows: TGTGCCAGCAGCCCTCGACAGGGCCGTAATGAAAAACTGTTTTTT. The chain has TRBV4-2 and TRBJ1-4; 7 bases map to TRBD1. The germline V gene encodes CDR1 LGHNA and CDR2 YNFKEQ. The CDR3 runs 15 residues. The V segment lost 4 bases and the J segment 4 bases; nucleotides outside the gene matches: 6.

The chain recombines TRBV2 with TRBJ1-6; D gene unclear. V was pared by 3 bases and J by 13 bases, with 16 bases between. Germline-derived CDR1 and CDR2 are SNHLY and FYNNEI. CDR3 length: 14 amino acids. The CDR3 region is CASSDGQAAGPLHF. The CDR3 DNA reads TGTGCCAGCAGTGACGGTCAGGCCGCGGGGCCCCTCCACTTT.

CDR3 amino acids: CASSPRGLAGANEQFF. As DNA, the CDR3 is TGTGCCAGCAGCCCCCGAGGACTAGCGGGGGCCAATGAGCAGTTCTTC. The genes are TRBV9 and TRBJ2-1, with TRBD2 matching 13 bases. Per germline, CDR1 SGDLS and CDR2 YYNGEE. Trimming at V came to 4 bases and at J to 6 bases, leaving 7 bases not matched to a gene. The length of the CDR3 is 16 residues.

This chain uses TRBV4-1 with TRBJ2-7; D perhaps matches TRBD2 (6 bases). The CDR3 totals 17 residues. Germline V gives CDR1 MGHRA, CDR2 YSYEKL. Trimming removed 0 bases from V and 0 bases from J, with 15 bases in between. This chain's CDR3 is CASSQDGPLSGSYEQYF. CDR3 DNA: TGCGCCAGCAGCCAAGACGGCCCCCTTAGCGGCTCCTACGAGCAGTACTTC.

This clone was observed once. This chain joins TRBV5-6 and TRBJ2-5; 7 positions match TRBD2. With 4 bases clipped from V and 5 bases from J, the junction kept 8 bases outside the gene matches. The CDR3 covers 14 residues. The germline CDR1 and CDR2 sequences are SGHDT and YYEEEE. The CDR3 is CASSPTMRGETQYF. The CDR3, as DNA: TGTGCCAGCAGCCCTACTATGCGGGGGGAGACCCAGTACTTC.

This rearrangement joins TRBV6-5 to TRBJ2-5; 10 nucleotides line up with TRBD1. V shed 6 bases, J shed 5 bases, and the junction held 3 bases outside the gene matches. The CDR3 is made up of 13 amino acids. The germline CDR1 and CDR2 sequences are MNHEY and SVGAGI. CDR3 in amino acids: CASSRTGGETQYF. The CDR3 coding sequence is TGTGCCAGCAGCCGGACAGGGGGGGAGACCCAGTACTTC.